A single sample is the source of the 5 T cell receptor beta chains below, sequenced in a study of blood T cell repertoires in COVID-19. The table came from immunoSEQ multiplex PCR; TCRdb's copy has only in-frame clones and leaves some out. Of about 220,000 clones listed, around 80% are singletons. Sequenced input: peripheral blood. These receptors were obtained from a woman aged 60-70 years who had recovered from COVID-19.

The chain carries TRBV1 and TRBJ2-5; the table's D gene call, TRBD2, was not cross checked with the DNA. TRBV1 is listed as a pseudogene. The CDR3 extends over 17 amino acids. The CDR3 loop is CTSSQDRPSGGAETQYF. The CDR3 region has the DNA TGCACCAGCAGCCAAGATCGCCCCAGCGGGGGGGCGGAGACCCAGTACTTC.

This clone was detected a few times. The V call is TRBV5-8, the J call TRBJ1-1; D may be TRBD1 (6 bases). The CDR3 totals 16 residues. CDR1 is SGHTS, CDR2 YDEGEE, per germline. Trimming removed 3 bases from V and 0 bases from J, with 15 bases in between. CDR3 nucleotide sequence: TGTGCCAGCAGCTCAGGACAGCTTTCCATGAACACTGAAGCTTTCTTT. Translated, it gives CASSSGQLSMNTEAFF.

The V gene is TRBV6-5, the J gene TRBJ1-5, with D possibly TRBD1 on 6 matching bases. The CDR3 has 14 residues. Trimming stripped 5 bases from V and 6 bases from J, with 14 bases between. CDR1 and CDR2 (germline): MNHEY, SVGAGI. DNA for the CDR3: TGTGCCAGCAGTCACAACAGGGTGGGTCAGCCCCAGCATTTT. This encodes CASSHNRVGQPQHF.

The chain couples TRBV6-5 to TRBJ2-5, with TRBD2 matching 14 bases. The CDR3 totals 15 residues. Germline values: CDR1 MNHEY, CDR2 SVGAGI. V shed 5 bases, J shed 3 bases, and the junction held 2 bases outside the gene matches. CDR3 residues: CASSQTSGGEETQYF. Here the CDR3 DNA reads TGTGCCAGCAGTCAGACTAGCGGGGGGGAAGAGACCCAGTACTTC.

The rearrangement uses TRBV5-1 and TRBJ2-7; TRBD1 agrees at 7 bases. J lost 9 bases, V lost 2 bases, and 14 bases had no gene match. The CDR3 spans 15 residues. From germline, CDR1 is SGHRS and CDR2 YFSETQ. The CDR3 sequence is CASSFRQGGLVAQYF. In DNA form, the CDR3 reads TGCGCCAGCAGCTTCCGACAGGGTGGACTTGTTGCGCAGTACTTC.